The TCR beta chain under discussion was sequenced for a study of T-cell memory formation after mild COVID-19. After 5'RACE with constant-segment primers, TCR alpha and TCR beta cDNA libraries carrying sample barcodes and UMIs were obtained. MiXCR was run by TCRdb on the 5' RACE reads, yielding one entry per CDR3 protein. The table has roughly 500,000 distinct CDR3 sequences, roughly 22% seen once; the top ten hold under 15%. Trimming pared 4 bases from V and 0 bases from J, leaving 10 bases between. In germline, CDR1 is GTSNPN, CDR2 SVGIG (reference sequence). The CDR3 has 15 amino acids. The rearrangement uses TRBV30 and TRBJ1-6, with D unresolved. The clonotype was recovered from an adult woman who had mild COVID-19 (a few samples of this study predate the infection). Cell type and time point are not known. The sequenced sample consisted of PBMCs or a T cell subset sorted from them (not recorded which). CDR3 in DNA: TGTGCCTGGATGGGCGGACTCTCCTATAATTCACCCCTCCACTTT. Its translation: CAWMGGLSYNSPLHF.